Each of the 18 T cell receptor beta chains below was sequenced from the same sample in a study of glioma-infiltrating T cells after dendritic cell vaccination. As for time point: after dendritic cell vaccination, including at tumor progression/relapse. This table comes from immunoSEQ multiplex PCR, and its TCRdb copy is limited to in-frame clones, with some not included. The sample carries around 100,000 clones, over 80% recorded once. The source material was blood, sampled after dendritic cell vaccination. The origin of the receptors is a human donor with glioblastoma.

This clone came up once. A read error may produce the germline difference seen at one junction end. The chain recombines TRBV19 with TRBJ1-5; 7 bases are a match to TRBD1. This CDR3 is 14 amino acids long. Germline V gene lookup returns CDR1 LNHDA and CDR2 SQIVND (reference sequence). CDR3 protein: CASSIVGGNQPQHF. The CDR3 DNA sequence: TGTGCCAGTAGTATAGTAGGGGGCAACCAGCCCCAGCATTTT. Based on the CDR3 plus reference TRBV19 and TRBJ1-5, the full variable domain is DGGITQSPKYLFRKEGQNVTLSCEQNLNHDAMYWYRQDPGQGLRLIYYSQIVNDFQKGDIAEGYSVSREKKESFPLTVTSAQKNPTAFYLCASSIVGGNQPQHFGDGTRLSIL.

J is TRBJ2-4 and V is TRBV1; the table calls TRBD1, which could not be checked here. TRBV1 is listed as a pseudogene. The CDR3 sequence is 20 residues long. The CDR3 DNA follows: TGCACCAGCAGCTCAAACGCTCTTAGGGAAGGGGCGATAGCCAAAAACATTCAGTACTTC. Protein: CTSSSNALREGAIAKNIQYF.

This chain connects TRBV5-1 to TRBJ2-3; TRBD2 agrees at 7 bases. CDR3 size: 16 residues. V was pared by 3 bases and J by 0 bases, with 7 bases of the junction left unmatched. Germline V gives CDR1 SGHRS, CDR2 YFSETQ. The CDR3 protein is CASSWARDYSTDTQYF. The CDR3 nucleotides are TGCGCCAGCAGCTGGGCGAGGGACTATAGCACAGATACGCAGTATTTT.

With respect to this clone: A junction end diverges from the germline sequence, so it may reflect a read error. The CDR3 DNA reads as TGTGCCAGCAGCCACCTACCGGGACTAGCGGGGGGACCGCACTACAAGCAGTACTTC. Its translation is CASSHLPGLAGGPHYKQYF. The chain recombines TRBV4-2 with TRBJ2-7; TRBD2 matches at 15 bases. The CDR3 runs to 19 residues. Germline loops: CDR1 LGHNA, CDR2 YNFKEQ.

V and J are TRBV18 and TRBJ1-1, with 7 bases that match TRBD1. With V trimmed by 3 bases and J by 5 bases, 12 bases remained unmatched. Germline loops: CDR1 KGHSH, CDR2 LQKENI. The CDR3 contains 16 residues. The CDR3, as DNA: TGTGCCAGCTCACCTTACATCGACAGGGCGGGGACTGAAGCTTTCTTT. It codes for CASSPYIDRAGTEAFF.

This clone came up a few times. V gene TRBV10-3 combines with J gene TRBJ1-4; 9 bases are shared with TRBD1. From germline, CDR1 is ENHRY and CDR2 SYGVKD. This CDR3 comprises 17 residues. V shed 0 bases and J 8 bases; nucleotides not matched to a gene: 10. For the CDR3, the DNA is TGTGCCATCAGTGAGTCGGTTGGGACAGGGTTATTCGAAAAACTGTTTTTT. Residues: CAISESVGTGLFEKLFF.

This rearrangement joins TRBV2 to TRBJ1-2; D is undetermined. V was trimmed by 3 bases and J by 3 bases, leaving 8 bases between them. Germline-derived CDR1 and CDR2 are SNHLY and FYNNEI. CDR3 size: 13 residues. The CDR3 loop reads CASSDSRDYGYTF. CDR3 coding DNA: TGTGCCAGCAGTGACAGTCGGGACTATGGCTACACCTTC.

This chain links TRBV25-1 with TRBJ1-4; TRBD1 matches at 8 bases. V was clipped by 6 bases and J by 6 bases; unmatched bases: 12. The CDR3 covers 16 residues. Germline CDR1 is MGHDK and CDR2 is SYGVNS. CDR3 loop: CASSETGARIDEKLFF. Here the CDR3 DNA reads TGTGCCAGCAGCGAGACAGGGGCGAGGATCGATGAAAAACTGTTTTTT.

The J gene is TRBJ2-7, the V gene TRBV4-1; 9 nucleotides agree with TRBD2. The CDR3 spans 18 residues. Trimming removed 1 base from V and 0 bases from J; junction bases left unmatched: 10. Germline CDR1 reads MGHRA; CDR2 reads YSYEKL. The CDR3 DNA reads TGCGCCAGCAGCCAAGCGGTTGGTAGCGGGGGCCACTCCTACGAGCAGTACTTC. This codes for CASSQAVGSGGHSYEQYF.

This chain links TRBV7-9 with TRBJ1-2; D gene ambiguous. Per germline, CDR1 SEHNR and CDR2 FQNEAQ (reference sequence). With 3 bases removed from V and 0 bases from J, the gap between germline ends came to 8 bases. The CDR3 contains 14 residues. This CDR3 is CASSFGLANYGYTF. The CDR3 nucleotides are TGTGCCAGCAGCTTTGGCTTGGCTAACTATGGCTACACCTTC.

V gene TRBV13 combines with J gene TRBJ1-6; TRBD1 agrees at 8 bases. The V gene's germline CDR1 is PRHDT and CDR2 FYEKMQ (reference sequence). The CDR3 is made up of 17 amino acids. V lost 6 bases, J lost 0 bases, and 7 bases stayed unmatched. DNA for the CDR3: TGTGCCAGCAGGCCGACAGGGGACAGCTCCTATAATTCACCCCTCCACTTT. Protein sequence: CASRPTGDSSYNSPLHF.

This clone was detected once. The V gene is TRBV7-2, the J gene TRBJ1-1; TRBD1 matches at 7 bases. V shed 0 bases and J 4 bases; nucleotides not matched to a gene: 5. This CDR3 has 15 amino acids. The germline gives CDR1 SGHTA, CDR2 FQGNSA. CDR3 in DNA: TGTGCCAGCAGCTTAGCAGGCAGGGGGAGCACTGAAGCTTTCTTT. Amino acid sequence: CASSLAGRGSTEAFF.

CDR3 nucleotides: TGTGCCATCAACTATGGACAGGACGCTGGCTACACCTTC. Translating it yields CAINYGQDAGYTF. J is TRBJ1-2 and V is TRBV10-3, with TRBD1 identical over 7 bases. Trimming took 7 bases from V and 7 from J; bases not matched to a gene: 9. CDR1 ENHRY and CDR2 SYGVKD come from the germline V gene. CDR3 length: 13 residues.

The chain uses TRBV19 and TRBJ2-5; a weak D match, TRBD2 (5 bases). CDR3 length: 14 residues. V was trimmed by 4 bases and J by 7 bases, leaving 16 bases between them. CDR1 is LNHDA, CDR2 SQIVND, per germline (reference sequence). The CDR3 is CASSNSRGAGTQYF. The CDR3 DNA reads as TGTGCCAGTAGTAATTCTCGGGGAGCAGGGACCCAGTACTTC.

This chain links TRBV7-9 with TRBJ1-3, with D maybe TRBD1 (6 bases). The CDR3 contains 16 residues. Looked up from germline, CDR1 is SEHNR and CDR2 is FQNEAQ (reference sequence). V lost 1 base and J 2 bases, leaving 12 bases between the germline ends. CDR3 protein: CASSLGTEGAGNTIYF. The DNA for the CDR3 is TGTGCCAGCAGCTTAGGGACAGAAGGCGCTGGAAACACCATATATTTT.

This chain connects TRBV27 to TRBJ2-3; 10 bases are shared with TRBD1. The ends lost 5 bases at V and 6 bases at J; junction bases unmatched: 8. CDR3 size: 15 residues. CDR1 is MNHEY, CDR2 SMNVEV, per germline (reference sequence). The CDR3 protein is CASSVGTGESDTQYF. CDR3 nucleotides: TGTGCCAGCAGTGTAGGGACAGGGGAGAGCGATACGCAGTATTTT.

This clone was recorded a few times. V and J are TRBV7-2 and TRBJ1-5; no clear D. This CDR3 is 13 amino acids long. The V gene's germline CDR1 is SGHTA and CDR2 FQGNSA. V was shortened by 5 bases and J by 5 bases, with 10 bases between the two germline ends. CDR3 DNA sequence: TGTGCCAGCAGCCCCGGGTGGGATCAGCCCCAGCATTTT. Residues: CASSPGWDQPQHF.

This chain links TRBV29-1 with TRBJ2-1; the match to TRBD1 covers 7 bases. The CDR3 covers 12 residues. The germline gives CDR1 SQVTM, CDR2 ANQGSEA. The J segment lost 7 bases and the V segment lost 5 bases, leaving 5 bases of the junction unmatched. The CDR3 nucleotides are TGCAGCGTTCCGACAGGGATTAATGAGCAGTTCTTC. Its protein is CSVPTGINEQFF.